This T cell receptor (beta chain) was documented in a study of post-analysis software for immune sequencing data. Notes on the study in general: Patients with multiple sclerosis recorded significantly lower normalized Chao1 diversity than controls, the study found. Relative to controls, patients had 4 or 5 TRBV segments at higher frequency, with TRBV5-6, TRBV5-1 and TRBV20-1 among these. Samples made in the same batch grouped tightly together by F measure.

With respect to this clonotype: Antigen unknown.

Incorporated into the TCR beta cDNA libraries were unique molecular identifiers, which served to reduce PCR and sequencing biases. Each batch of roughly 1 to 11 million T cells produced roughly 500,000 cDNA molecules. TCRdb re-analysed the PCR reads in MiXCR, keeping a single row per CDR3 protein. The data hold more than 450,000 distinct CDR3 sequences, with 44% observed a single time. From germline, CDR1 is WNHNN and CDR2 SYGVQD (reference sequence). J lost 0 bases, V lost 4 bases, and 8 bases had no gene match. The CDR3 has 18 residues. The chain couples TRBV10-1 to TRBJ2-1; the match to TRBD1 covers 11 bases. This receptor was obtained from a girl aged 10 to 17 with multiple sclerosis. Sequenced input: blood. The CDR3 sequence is CASSGTGGEADSYNEQFF. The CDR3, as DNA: TGCGCCAGCAGTGGGACAGGGGGCGAAGCTGACTCCTACAATGAGCAGTTCTTC.